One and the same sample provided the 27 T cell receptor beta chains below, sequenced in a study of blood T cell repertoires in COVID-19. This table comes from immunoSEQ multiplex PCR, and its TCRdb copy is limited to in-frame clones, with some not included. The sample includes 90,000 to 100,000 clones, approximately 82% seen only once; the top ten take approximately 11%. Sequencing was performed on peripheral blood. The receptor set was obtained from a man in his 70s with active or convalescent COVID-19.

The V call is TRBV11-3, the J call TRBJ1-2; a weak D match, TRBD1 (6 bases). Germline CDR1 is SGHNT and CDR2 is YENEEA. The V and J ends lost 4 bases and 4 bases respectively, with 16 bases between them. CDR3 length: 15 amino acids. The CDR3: CASSSGTGLVYGYTF. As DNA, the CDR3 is TGTGCCAGCAGCTCAGGCACAGGGCTGGTCTATGGCTACACCTTC. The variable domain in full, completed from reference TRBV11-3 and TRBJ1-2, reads EAGVVQSPRYKIIEKKQPVAFWCNPISGHNTLYWYLQNLGQGPELLIRYENEEAVDDSQLPKDRFSAERLKGVDSTLKIQPAELGDSAVYLCASSSGTGLVYGYTFGSGTRLTVV.

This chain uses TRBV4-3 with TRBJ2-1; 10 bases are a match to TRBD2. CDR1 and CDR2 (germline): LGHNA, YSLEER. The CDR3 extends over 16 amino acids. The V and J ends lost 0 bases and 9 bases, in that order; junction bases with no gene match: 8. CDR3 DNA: TGCGCCAGCAGCCAAGATTGGAGCGGGGGGGCCAGTGAGCAGTTCTTC. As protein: CASSQDWSGGASEQFF.

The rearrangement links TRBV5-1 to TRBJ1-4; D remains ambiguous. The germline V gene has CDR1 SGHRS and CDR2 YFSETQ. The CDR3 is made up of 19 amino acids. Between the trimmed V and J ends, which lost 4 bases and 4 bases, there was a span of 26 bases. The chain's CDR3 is CASSRHQQQIQSFNEKLFF. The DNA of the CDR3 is TGCGCCAGCAGCCGCCACCAACAGCAGATCCAGTCCTTTAATGAAAAACTGTTTTTT.

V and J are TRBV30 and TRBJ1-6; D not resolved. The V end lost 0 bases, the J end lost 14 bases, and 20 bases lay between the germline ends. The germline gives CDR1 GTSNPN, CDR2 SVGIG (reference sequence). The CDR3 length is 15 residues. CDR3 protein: CAWSVGGGRTSTLHF. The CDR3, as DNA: TGTGCCTGGAGTGTTGGTGGTGGGAGAACCTCAACCCTCCACTTT.

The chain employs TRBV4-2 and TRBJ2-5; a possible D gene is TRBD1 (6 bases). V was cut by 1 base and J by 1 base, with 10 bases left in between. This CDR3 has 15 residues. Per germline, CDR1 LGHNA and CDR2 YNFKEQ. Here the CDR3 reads CASSQVGGGQETQYF. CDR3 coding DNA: TGTGCCAGCAGCCAAGTTGGGGGCGGCCAAGAGACCCAGTACTTC.

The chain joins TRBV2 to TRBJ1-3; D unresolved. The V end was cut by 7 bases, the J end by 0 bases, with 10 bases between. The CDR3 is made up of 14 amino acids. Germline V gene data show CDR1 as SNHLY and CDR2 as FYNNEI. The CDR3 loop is CASTEDLSGNTIYF. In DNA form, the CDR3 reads TGTGCCAGCACGGAGGACCTCTCTGGAAACACCATATATTTT.

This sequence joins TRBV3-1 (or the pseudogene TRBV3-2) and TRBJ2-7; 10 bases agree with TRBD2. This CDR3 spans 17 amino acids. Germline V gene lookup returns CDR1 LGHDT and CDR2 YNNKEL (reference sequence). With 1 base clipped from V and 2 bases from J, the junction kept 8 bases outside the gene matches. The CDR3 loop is CASSQVVAGGSPYEQYF. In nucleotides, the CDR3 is TGTGCCAGCAGCCAAGTGGTAGCGGGGGGCTCCCCCTACGAGCAGTACTTC.

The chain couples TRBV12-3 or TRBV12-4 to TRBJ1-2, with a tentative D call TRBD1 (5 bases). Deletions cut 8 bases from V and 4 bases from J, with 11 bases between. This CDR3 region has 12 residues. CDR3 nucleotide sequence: TGTGCCAGCTCCAGGGTTTCCTATGGCTACACCTTC. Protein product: CASSRVSYGYTF.

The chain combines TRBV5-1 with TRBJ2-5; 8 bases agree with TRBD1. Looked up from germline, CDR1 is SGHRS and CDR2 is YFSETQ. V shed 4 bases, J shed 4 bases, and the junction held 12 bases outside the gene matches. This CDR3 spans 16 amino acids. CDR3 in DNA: TGCGCCAGCAGCCCTGGATGGACAGGGTTGGGAGAGACCCAGTACTTC. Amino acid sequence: CASSPGWTGLGETQYF. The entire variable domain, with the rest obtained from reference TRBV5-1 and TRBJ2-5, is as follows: KAGVTQTPRYLIKTRGQQVTLSCSPISGHRSVSWYQQTPGQGLQFLFEYFSETQRNKGNFPGRFSGRQFSNSRSEMNVSTLELGDSALYLCASSPGWTGLGETQYFGPGTRLLVL.

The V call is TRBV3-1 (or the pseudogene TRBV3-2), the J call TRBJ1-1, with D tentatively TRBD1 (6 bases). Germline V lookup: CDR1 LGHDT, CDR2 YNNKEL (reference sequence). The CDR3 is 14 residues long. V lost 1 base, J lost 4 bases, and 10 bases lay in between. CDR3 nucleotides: TGTGCCAGCAGCCAAGGGTACAGGGCCACTGAAGCTTTCTTT. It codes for CASSQGYRATEAFF.

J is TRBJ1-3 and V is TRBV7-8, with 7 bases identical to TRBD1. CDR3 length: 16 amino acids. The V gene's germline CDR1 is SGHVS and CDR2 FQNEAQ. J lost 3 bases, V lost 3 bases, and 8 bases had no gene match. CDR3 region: CASSFQTGIGGNTIYF. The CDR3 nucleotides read TGTGCCAGCAGCTTCCAGACAGGGATTGGTGGAAACACCATATATTTT.

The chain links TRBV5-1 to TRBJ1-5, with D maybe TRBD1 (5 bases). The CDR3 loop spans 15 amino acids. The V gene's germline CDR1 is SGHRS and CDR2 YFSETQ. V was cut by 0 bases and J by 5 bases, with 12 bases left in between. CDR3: CASSLAGEGHQPQHF. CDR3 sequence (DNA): TGCGCCAGCAGCTTGGCCGGGGAGGGACATCAGCCCCAGCATTTT.

The CDR3 DNA follows: TGTGCCAGCAGCCAATTAGGGGGGGGAGAGGTCGCTGAAGCTTTCTTT. Translation gives CASSQLGGGEVAEAFF. The chain joins TRBV3-1 (or the pseudogene TRBV3-2) to TRBJ1-1; D might be TRBD1 (6 bases). Trimming removed 2 bases at V and 6 bases at J, with 19 bases between. The germline V gene encodes CDR1 LGHDT and CDR2 YNNKEL (reference sequence). The CDR3 spans 16 residues.

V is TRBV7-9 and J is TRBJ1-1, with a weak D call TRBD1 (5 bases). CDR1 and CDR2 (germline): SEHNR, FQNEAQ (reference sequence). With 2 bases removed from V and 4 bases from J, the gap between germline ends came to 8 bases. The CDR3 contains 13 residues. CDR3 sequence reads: CASSLSGVTEAFF. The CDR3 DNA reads TGTGCCAGCAGCTTATCGGGGGTCACTGAAGCTTTCTTT.

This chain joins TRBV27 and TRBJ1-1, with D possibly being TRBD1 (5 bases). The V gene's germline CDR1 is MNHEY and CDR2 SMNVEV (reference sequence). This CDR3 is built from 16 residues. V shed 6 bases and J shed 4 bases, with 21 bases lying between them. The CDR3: CASSYYRGGMGTEAFF. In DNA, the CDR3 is TGTGCCAGCAGCTACTACCGGGGGGGTATGGGCACTGAAGCTTTCTTT.

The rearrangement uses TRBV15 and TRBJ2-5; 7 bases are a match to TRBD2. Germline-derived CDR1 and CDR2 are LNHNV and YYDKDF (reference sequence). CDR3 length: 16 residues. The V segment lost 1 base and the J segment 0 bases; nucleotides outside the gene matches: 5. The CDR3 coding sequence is TGTGCCACCAGCAGAGTCCCAGCGGGGAACCAAGAGACCCAGTACTTC. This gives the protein CATSRVPAGNQETQYF. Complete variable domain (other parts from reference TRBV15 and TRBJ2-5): DAMVIQNPRYQVTQFGKPVTLSCSQTLNHNVMYWYQQKSSQAPKLLFHYYDKDFNNEADTPDNFQSRRPNTSFCFLDIRSPGLGDTAMYLCATSRVPAGNQETQYFGPGTRLLVL.

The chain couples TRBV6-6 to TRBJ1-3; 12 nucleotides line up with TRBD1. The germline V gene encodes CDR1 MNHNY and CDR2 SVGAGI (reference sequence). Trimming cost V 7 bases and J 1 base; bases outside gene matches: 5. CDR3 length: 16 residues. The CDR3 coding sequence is TGTGCCAGCACCAGGGACAGGGGGCGTTCTGGAAACACCATATATTTT. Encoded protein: CASTRDRGRSGNTIYF.

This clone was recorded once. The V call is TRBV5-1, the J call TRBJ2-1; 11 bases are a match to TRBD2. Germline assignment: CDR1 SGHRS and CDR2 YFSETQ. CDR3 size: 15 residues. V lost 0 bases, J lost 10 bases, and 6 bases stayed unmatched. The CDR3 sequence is CASSLEASGGPEQFF. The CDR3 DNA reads TGCGCCAGCAGCTTGGAGGCTAGCGGGGGGCCCGAGCAGTTCTTC.

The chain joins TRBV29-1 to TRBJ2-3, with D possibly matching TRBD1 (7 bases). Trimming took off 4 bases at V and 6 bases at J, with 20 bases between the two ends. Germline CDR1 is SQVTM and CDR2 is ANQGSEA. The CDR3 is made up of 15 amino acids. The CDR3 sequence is CSVASRGALLDTQYF. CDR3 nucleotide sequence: TGCAGCGTTGCCAGCAGGGGGGCTCTTTTGGATACGCAGTATTTT.

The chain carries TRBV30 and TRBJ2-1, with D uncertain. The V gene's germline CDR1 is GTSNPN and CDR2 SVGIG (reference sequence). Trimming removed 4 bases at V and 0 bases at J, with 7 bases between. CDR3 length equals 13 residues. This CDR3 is CAWTAYSYNEQFF. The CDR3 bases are TGTGCCTGGACAGCGTACTCCTACAATGAGCAGTTCTTC.

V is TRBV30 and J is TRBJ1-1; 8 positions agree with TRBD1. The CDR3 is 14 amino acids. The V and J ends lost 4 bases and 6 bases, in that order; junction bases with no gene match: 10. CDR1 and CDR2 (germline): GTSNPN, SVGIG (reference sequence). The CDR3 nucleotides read TGTGCCTGGAAAGGACAGGGTGTAGTTTCTGAAGCTTTCTTT. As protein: CAWKGQGVVSEAFF.

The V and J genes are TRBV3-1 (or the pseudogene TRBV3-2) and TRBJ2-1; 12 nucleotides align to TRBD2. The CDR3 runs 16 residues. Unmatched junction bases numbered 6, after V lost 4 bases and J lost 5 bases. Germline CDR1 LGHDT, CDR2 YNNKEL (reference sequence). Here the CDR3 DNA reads TGTGCCAGCAGCCGAAATCTAGCGGGGGGGAACAATGAGCAGTTCTTC. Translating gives CASSRNLAGGNNEQFF.

CDR3 region: CASSNRVGQPQHF. The CDR3 bases are TGTGCCAGTAGTAACCGGGTTGGTCAGCCCCAGCATTTT. The V call is TRBV19, the J call TRBJ1-5; D remains ambiguous. Trimming removed 4 bases from V and 6 bases from J, with 10 bases in between. Germline V gene lookup returns CDR1 LNHDA and CDR2 SQIVND (reference sequence). The CDR3 contains 13 residues.

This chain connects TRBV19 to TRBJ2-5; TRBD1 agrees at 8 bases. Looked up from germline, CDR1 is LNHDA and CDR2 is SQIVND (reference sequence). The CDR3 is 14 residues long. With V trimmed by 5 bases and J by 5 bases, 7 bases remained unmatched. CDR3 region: CASSPGQGIETQYF. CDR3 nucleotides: TGTGCCAGTAGTCCCGGACAGGGCATTGAGACCCAGTACTTC.

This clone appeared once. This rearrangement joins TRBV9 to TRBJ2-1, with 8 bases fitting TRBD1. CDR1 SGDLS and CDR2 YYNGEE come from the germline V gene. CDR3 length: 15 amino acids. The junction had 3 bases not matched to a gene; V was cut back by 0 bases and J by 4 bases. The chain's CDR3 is CASSVGQGSYNEQFF. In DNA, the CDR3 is TGTGCCAGCAGCGTAGGACAGGGGTCTTACAATGAGCAGTTCTTC.

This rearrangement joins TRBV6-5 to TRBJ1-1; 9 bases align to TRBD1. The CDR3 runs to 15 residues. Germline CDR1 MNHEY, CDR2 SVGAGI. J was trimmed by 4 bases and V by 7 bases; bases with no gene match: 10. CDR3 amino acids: CASIRRTGVGTEAFF. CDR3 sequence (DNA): TGTGCCAGCATCCGACGGACAGGGGTGGGCACTGAAGCTTTCTTT.

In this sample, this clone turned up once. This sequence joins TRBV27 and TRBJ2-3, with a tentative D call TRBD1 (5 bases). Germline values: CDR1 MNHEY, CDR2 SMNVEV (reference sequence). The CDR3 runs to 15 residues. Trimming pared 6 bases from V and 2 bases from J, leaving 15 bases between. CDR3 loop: CASRRGIPHTDTQYF. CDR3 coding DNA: TGTGCCAGCAGAAGGGGTATCCCACACACAGATACGCAGTATTTT.